This T cell receptor beta chain was captured by sequencing in a study of blood T cell repertoires in COVID-19. Overall study context: Collection of acute and convalescent COVID-19 samples took place in the United States, Italy and Spain. T cells, B-cell-depleted T cells, or PBMCs provided the cDNA or gDNA that served as material.

J lost 5 bases, V lost 2 bases, and 4 bases had no gene match. The length of the CDR3 is 15 residues. The germline gives CDR1 MNHEY, CDR2 SVGEGT. The authors' processing: Quantification of nucleated cells was approximated via reference gene primer amplification. Sequenced by immunoSEQ multiplex PCR; TCRdb stores in-frame clones only, minus some. D and trimming were read from the DNA, whereas the V and J calls and clone size are those reported in that table. The sample lists around 200,000 clones, 80% to 90% seen once, with over 2.5% in the top ten. V is TRBV6-2 or TRBV6-3 and J is TRBJ1-4; the match to TRBD1 covers 8 bases. The receptor was isolated from a man aged 60 to 69 with acute or convalescent COVID-19. The sequencing sample was made of peripheral blood. CDR3 coding DNA: TGTGCCAGCAGTTACCAGGACAGGGAAAATGAAAAACTGTTTTTT. This gives the protein CASSYQDRENEKLFF.